This T cell receptor (beta chain) was captured in a study of T cell responses to AZD1222 COVID-19 vaccine. Study findings and constraints: Reportedly, close to half of spike-specific TCRs are directed against unmutated variant regions. Regions 160-218 and 743-854 dominated among vaccine-associated CD4 TCRs spanning spike. Spike-specific TCR repertoires showed rising breadth and depth after two AZD1222 doses.

Using immunoSEQ multiplex PCR, the repertoire was profiled, and TCRdb retains in-frame clones only, with some absent. Of about 140,000 clones in the sample, 92% were seen once. As for this clone: The antigen is not known.

Trimming took 1 base from V and 5 from J; bases not matched to a gene: 7. Germline loops: CDR1 SGHTA, CDR2 FQGTGA. The CDR3 sequence is 15 residues long. The receptor was derived from an adult in good health. The chain carries TRBV7-3 and TRBJ1-1; 7 bases are a match to TRBD1. This material consisted of peripheral blood, taken on day 0 of AZD1222 vaccination. The CDR3 protein is CASSLNPAGGTEAFF. CDR3 nucleotide sequence: TGTGCCAGCAGCTTAAATCCGGCAGGGGGGACTGAAGCTTTCTTT.